This entry is about one TCR beta chain. The protocol was immunoSEQ multiplex PCR, while the TCRdb copy is restricted to in-frame clones and leaves out a portion. The sample carries about 14,000 clones, around three quarters recorded once. The data belong to a study of immune evolution from preneoplasia to lung adenocarcinoma. The V end was cut by 6 bases, the J end by 10 bases, with 16 bases between. This CDR3 is built from 14 residues. The germline CDR1 and CDR2 sequences are MDHEN and SYDVKM. The sample consisted of FFPE minimally invasive lung adenocarcinoma tissue. The rearrangement uses TRBV28 and TRBJ1-6, with TRBD1 as a possible D gene (6 bases). This clonotype was sampled from a person aged 70 to 80 with lung adenocarcinoma. The CDR3 DNA follows: TGTGCCAGCAGGACACAGGGTTCTCCCTCACCCCTCCACTTT. This encodes CASRTQGSPSPLHF. The variable domain in full, completed from reference TRBV28 and TRBJ1-6, reads DVKVTQSSRYLVKRTGEKVFLECVQDMDHENMFWYRQDPGLGLRLIYFSYDVKMKEKGDIPEGYSVSREKKERFSLILESASTNQTSMYLCASRTQGSPSPLHFGNGTRLTVT.